This T cell receptor beta chain was profiled in a study of graft-versus-host responses after intestinal transplantation. Study as a whole: Every transplant recipient was induced with anti-thymocyte globulin, then maintained on tacrolimus and steroids for two to three years.

General study findings and limits: Analysis identified GvH clones in recipient marrow, with some appearing first in ileum or blood. Early post-transplant falls in HvG clones accompanied the peak levels of circulating GvH clones.

Per the germline V gene, CDR1 is MNHNS and CDR2 is SASEGT. The CDR3 consists of 14 residues. Trimming shortened V by 4 bases and J by 4 bases, and 13 bases separated the two germline ends. Only a few counts were recorded for this clone. The repertoire was sequenced with immunoSEQ multiplex PCR; TCRdb's copy has only in-frame clones and lacks some. The table includes under 20,000 clones, approximately 40% detected once. Roughly 200,000 CFSE-labeled responder cells were plated with roughly 200,000 irradiated, violet-dye-labeled stimulator cells. The receptor comes from a human patient who received an intestinal transplant. The gene calls are TRBV6-1 and TRBJ1-1; tentatively, D is TRBD1 (5 bases). Source: alloreactive CD4+ T cells from a mixed lymphocyte reaction culture, taken before intestinal transplant. The subset: CFSE-low proliferating T cells sorted from roughly six-day pre-transplant mixed lymphocyte reaction (GvH or HvG direction). CDR3 coding DNA: TGTGCCAGCAGTGTAGCCCCGAGGGGCACTGAAGCTTTCTTT. This sequence encodes CASSVAPRGTEAFF.